This T cell receptor (beta chain) was identified in a study of neoadjuvant nivolumab and ipilimumab in lung cancer. Findings and limits, study-wide: Resected tumors had greater TCR richness and clonality than uninvolved lung.

As concerns this clone: Antigen: not known.

Clones were sequenced by immunoSEQ multiplex PCR, and TCRdb holds only the in-frame ones, with some missing. The data contain tens of thousands of clones, more than 85% of them singletons. This receptor was identified in an adult with non-small cell lung cancer. Some clones in this sample may be carry-over from other donors' samples. The specimen comprised blood, sampled before neoadjuvant nivolumab, alone or with ipilimumab.

CDR3 DNA: TGCGCCAGCAGCCAAGTCCCGGGAACATCTGAAGCTTTCTTT. Translating it yields CASSQVPGTSEAFF. The rearrangement uses TRBV4-3 and TRBJ1-1; D remains ambiguous. Per germline, CDR1 LGHNA and CDR2 YSLEER. This CDR3 spans 14 amino acids. V lost 1 base to trimming and J lost 6 bases, with 12 bases between them.